This is a list of T cell receptor beta chains from one sample in a study of cytomegalovirus exposure and HLA in healthy donors. The data were produced by immunoSEQ multiplex PCR, yet TCRdb's version contains in-frame clones alone and is incomplete. The sample has 150,000 to 200,000 clones, about 90% seen once. The specimen was PBMCs. These receptors all come from a woman under 30 in good health and CMV-seropositive. Each CDR3 is given with its conserved first and last residue. Fields, in order: V gene, J gene, clone size, D gene, CDR3 protein, CDR3 DNA. D genes are given only for firm matches. Clone size is given for some rows only: seen once, a few or many times, or a class if the clone is expanded.

V: TRBV5-6; J: TRBJ2-2; size: NA; D: TRBD2; CDR3: CASSHGLAENTGELFF; DNA: TGTGCCAGCAGTCACGGACTAGCGGAGAACACCGGGGAGCTGTTTTTT
V: TRBV7-2; J: TRBJ2-1; size: once; D: NA; CDR3: CASTHSGAYNEQFF; DNA: TGTGCCAGCACCCACAGTGGTGCCTACAATGAGCAGTTCTTC
V: TRBV18; J: TRBJ2-5; size: NA; D: NA; CDR3: CASSPPLPGQETQYF; DNA: TGTGCCAGCTCACCACCGTTACCAGGCCAAGAGACCCAGTACTTC
V: TRBV14; J: TRBJ2-5; size: NA; D: NA; CDR3: CASSQDPFKAGETQYF; DNA: TGTGCCAGCAGCCAAGACCCTTTTAAGGCAGGGGAGACCCAGTACTTC
V: TRBV7-2; J: TRBJ1-4; size: once; D: TRBD1; CDR3: CASSLGPRHTGQGMEKLFF; DNA: TGTGCCAGCAGCTTAGGCCCCCGTCACACGGGACAGGGGATGGAAAAACTGTTTTTT
V: TRBV4-1; J: TRBJ1-2; size: NA; D: NA; CDR3: CASSQDRSTGHNYGYTF; DNA: TGCGCCAGCAGCCAAGATCGTTCAACAGGTCATAACTATGGCTACACCTTC
V: TRBV12-5; J: TRBJ2-1; size: NA; D: TRBD2; CDR3: CASGLVGGLGAYNEQFF; DNA: TGTGCTAGTGGTTTGGTAGGCGGACTAGGGGCCTACAATGAGCAGTTCTTC
V: TRBV7-6; J: TRBJ2-1; size: NA; D: NA; CDR3: CASSVTISSEQFF; DNA: TGTGCCAGCAGCGTAACTATCAGCAGCGAGCAGTTCTTC
V: TRBV7-2; J: TRBJ2-7; size: NA; D: TRBD1; CDR3: CASSLPGQTYEQYF; DNA: TGTGCCAGCAGCTTGCCGGGACAGACCTACGAGCAGTACTTC
V: TRBV4-1; J: TRBJ1-2; size: NA; D: NA; CDR3: CASSQQPRDSGYTF; DNA: TGCGCCAGCAGCCAACAGCCCCGAGACTCCGGCTACACCTTC
V: TRBV2; J: TRBJ1-2; size: NA; D: TRBD1; CDR3: CASSPGTAISFFYGYTF; DNA: TGTGCCAGCAGCCCCGGGACAGCGATTTCCTTCTTCTATGGCTACACCTTC
V: TRBV28; J: TRBJ2-7; size: NA; D: NA; CDR3: CASSLGSGGRYEQYF; DNA: TGTGCCAGCAGTTTAGGGTCGGGGGGCCGCTACGAGCAGTACTTC
V: TRBV7-9; J: TRBJ2-7; size: NA; D: TRBD1; CDR3: CASSDRVDSYEQYF; DNA: TGTGCCAGCAGCGACAGGGTTGACTCCTACGAGCAGTACTTC
V: TRBV6-6; J: TRBJ1-1; size: NA; D: NA; CDR3: CASSYSPGQPEAFF; DNA: TGTGCCAGCAGTTACTCGCCAGGACAACCTGAAGCTTTCTTT
V: TRBV15; J: TRBJ1-1; size: NA; D: NA; CDR3: CATSRDLAPGRTEAFF; DNA: TGTGCCACCAGCAGAGATCTAGCGCCCGGTCGGACTGAAGCTTTCTTT
V: TRBV19; J: TRBJ2-1; size: NA; D: NA; CDR3: CATTKINEQFF; DNA: TGTGCCACCACAAAGATCAATGAGCAGTTCTTC
V: TRBV5-1; J: TRBJ2-2; size: NA; D: NA; CDR3: CASSLKGAGELFF; DNA: TGCGCCAGCAGCTTGAAGGGGGCCGGGGAGCTGTTTTTT
V: TRBV7-6; J: TRBJ1-5; size: NA; D: NA; CDR3: CASSLASAGVSNQPQHF; DNA: TGTGCCAGCAGCTTAGCGTCAGCAGGGGTTAGCAATCAGCCCCAGCATTTT
V: TRBV11-2; J: TRBJ2-1; size: NA; D: TRBD2; CDR3: CASSDGLAGGVGNEQFF; DNA: TGTGCCAGCTCCGACGGACTAGCGGGAGGAGTGGGTAATGAGCAGTTCTTC
V: TRBV19; J: TRBJ2-3; size: once; D: NA; CDR3: CASSPWSPLETDTQYF; DNA: TGTGCCAGTAGTCCTTGGTCTCCACTAGAGACAGATACGCAGTATTTT
V: TRBV6-6; J: TRBJ1-6; size: NA; D: NA; CDR3: CASSQNSGSPLHF; DNA: TGTGCCAGCAGTCAAAACAGCGGCTCACCCCTCCACTTT
V: TRBV13; J: TRBJ2-2; size: NA; D: NA; CDR3: CASSYPDTGELFF; DNA: TGTGCCAGCAGCTACCCGGACACCGGGGAGCTGTTTTTT
V: TRBV5-1; J: TRBJ2-2; size: once; D: TRBD2; CDR3: CASSSPRGAGETGELFF; DNA: TGCGCCAGCAGCTCACCCCGTGGGGCGGGGGAAACCGGGGAGCTGTTTTTT
V: TRBV4-3; J: TRBJ2-1; size: once; D: TRBD2; CDR3: CASSPGLVNEQFF; DNA: TGCGCCAGCAGCCCCGGACTAGTCAATGAGCAGTTCTTC
V: TRBV27; J: TRBJ2-7; size: NA; D: TRBD1; CDR3: CASSPRQGPDSYEQYF; DNA: TGTGCCAGCAGTCCAAGACAGGGGCCGGACTCCTACGAGCAGTACTTC
V: TRBV11-3; J: TRBJ2-1; size: NA; D: TRBD2; CDR3: CASSLTPGLAGNEQFF; DNA: TGTGCCAGCAGCTTGACACCGGGACTAGCCGGTAATGAGCAGTTCTTC